This is a list of T cell receptor beta chains from one sample in a study of CD8 T cells in Susac syndrome. From the immunoSEQ multiplex PCR reads, TCRdb called clonotypes with MiXCR, one entry per CDR3 protein. Here the sample spans 69,000 or so distinct CDR3 sequences, 85% to 95% being singletons. Sequencing input: CD8+ T cells from PBMCs. The receptors originated from a human donor in good health. Each CDR3 is given with its conserved first and last residue. Each record gives: CDR3 length, D gene, clone size, V gene, J gene, CDR3 DNA, CDR3 protein. A D gene is named only where the DNA matches it firmly. Clone sizes are given selectively: once, few, many, or a class where the clone is expanded.

11	-	-	TRBV28	TRBJ2-1	TGTGCCAGCAGTTCGAGCGATGAGCAGTTCTTC	CASSSSDEQFF
15	-	-	TRBV4-3	TRBJ2-1	TGCGCCAGCAGCCAAGGGCGGAACTCCTACAATGAGCAGTTCTTC	CASSQGRNSYNEQFF
18	-	-	TRBV19	TRBJ2-7	TGTGCCAGTAGTATAGGACCGCTCCAGGGTCGGGCTTTGTACGAGCAGTACTTC	CASSIGPLQGRALYEQYF
13	-	-	TRBV6-1	TRBJ2-7	TGTGCCAGCAGTGAAGACGGCCCCTACGAGCAGTACTTC	CASSEDGPYEQYF
16	-	-	TRBV3-1	TRBJ1-2	TGTGCCAGCAGCCAAGTTGGACGGACCCCTAACTTTGGCTACACCTTC	CASSQVGRTPNFGYTF
14	-	-	TRBV4-1	TRBJ2-7	TGCGCCAGCAGCTACGGACTCCAAGGGAACGAGCAGTACTTC	CASSYGLQGNEQYF
16	TRBD1	-	TRBV7-9	TRBJ1-4	TGTGCCAGCAGCCCAATAGGACAGGCAACTAATGAAAAACTGTTTTTT	CASSPIGQATNEKLFF
17	TRBD1	-	TRBV29-1	TRBJ2-1	TGCAGCGTTGAAACAGGGGACAGCCCCTCCGACTACAATGAGCAGTTCTTC	CSVETGDSPSDYNEQFF
15	TRBD2	once	TRBV2	TRBJ2-2	TGTGCCAGCAGGGCTAGCGGGGGCTTAACCGGGGAGCTGTTTTTT	CASRASGGLTGELFF
11	-	-	TRBV4-1	TRBJ2-2	TGCGCCAGCAGACAGGGCGGGGAGCTGTTTTTT	CASRQGGELFF
14	-	once	TRBV5-1	TRBJ2-7	TGCGCCAGCAGCTTGACAGGGTTCTCCTACGAGCAGTACTTC	CASSLTGFSYEQYF
15	TRBD2	once	TRBV6-2/TRBV6-3	TRBJ2-3	TGTGCCAGCAGTTCATCTAGCGGGGGTGCAGATACGCAGTATTTT	CASSSSSGGADTQYF
16	TRBD2	-	TRBV4-1	TRBJ2-1	TGCGCCAGCAGCCCGAGGGAAGCGGGGGATTACAATGAGCAGTTCTTC	CASSPREAGDYNEQFF
15	-	-	TRBV7-3	TRBJ2-5	TGTGCCAGCAGCCCATCCGCGGGGACCCAAGAGACCCAGTACTTC	CASSPSAGTQETQYF
14	TRBD2	-	TRBV13	TRBJ2-1	TGTGCCAGCAGCACTCTAGCGGGGGCATTACCCGGGTTCTTC	CASSTLAGALPGFF
13	-	-	TRBV6-2/TRBV6-3	TRBJ2-7	TGTGCCAGCAGTTACTTGACCACGAGCGAGCAGTACTTC	CASSYLTTSEQYF
14	-	-	TRBV7-2	TRBJ1-2	TGTGCCAGCAGGCATGTCGGTTCGTGGTATGGCTACACCTTC	CASRHVGSWYGYTF
18	TRBD2	-	TRBV6-4	TRBJ2-1	TGTGCCAGCAGTGACTCGGGACTAGCGGGGGGGCCCTACAATGAGCAGTTCTTC	CASSDSGLAGGPYNEQFF
15	-	-	TRBV9	TRBJ1-2	TGTGCCAGCAGCGCTTCTACTGGGGAGTGGGATGGCTACACCTTC	CASSASTGEWDGYTF
13	TRBD1	few	TRBV28	TRBJ2-7	TGTGCCAGCAGTCCAACAGGGGTCTACGAGCAGTACTTC	CASSPTGVYEQYF
15	TRBD1	-	TRBV7-9	TRBJ1-5	TGTGCCAGCAGCTCCGACAGGGCGGAGAATCAGCCCCAGCATTTT	CASSSDRAENQPQHF